This T cell receptor beta chain was captured by sequencing in a study of T cells in Graves' hyperthyroidism and ophthalmopathy. Study-wide results and caveats: Blood samples included most of the expanded thyroid clonotypes exceeding 0.001. Ophthalmopathy was predicted by the model a median of approximately six months ahead of onset.

This clonotype has a count of ten or more. The antigen is not known. TCR beta CDR3 sequences were amplified from RNA transcripts. RT-PCR in the first round (using the HTBI primer set) targeted the TCR CDR3. A single record per CDR3 protein comes from TCRdb applying MiXCR to the multiplex PCR reads. Of 550,000 to 650,000 distinct CDR3 sequences in the sample, 14% were seen once. The hyperthyroidism patients had all been newly diagnosed, and their disease duration was under 2 months. Their ages ranged from 18 to 65 years. Trimming stripped 8 bases from V and 4 bases from J, with 18 bases between. Germline V gene sequence: CDR1 MNHEY, CDR2 SMNVEV (reference sequence). The CDR3 covers 14 residues.

The source material was blood. The sequence was collected from a woman aged 30 to 39 with Graves' hyperthyroidism that later progressed to Graves' ophthalmopathy. The chain joins TRBV27 to TRBJ2-7, with D perhaps assigned TRBD1 or TRBD2 (6 bases each). The CDR3 sequence: CASSRGAREYEQYF. The CDR3 DNA sequence: TGTGCCAGCTCAAGGGGGGCCAGGGAATACGAGCAGTACTTC.